This TCR beta chain appears in the sequencing data of a study of blood T cell repertoires in COVID-19 (dated by TCRdb to the early 2020s). General notes on the study: Samples covering the acute and convalescent phases of COVID-19 were provided by collaborators in the United States, Italy and Spain. The prospective study material was composed of cDNA or gDNA derived from T cells, B-cell-depleted T cells, or PBMCs. Deeply sampled blood TCRbeta repertoires from subjects exposed to, actively infected with, or recovered from COVID-19 were included in the dataset. The repertoires were made available in a free public database intended to serve as a resource for research on the immune response to SARS-CoV-2. The samples were drawn from the first 160 participants of the ongoing ImmuneRACE study and from about 1,200 subjects provided by 6 global collaborators. The sample metadata nearly always contained a de-identified subject ID, COVID-19 status, age in years and sex. Where HLA class I and class II types were available, the types were taken from metadata supplied by the sample provider, not from assay-based typing.

Collaborating institutions collected whole blood in K2EDTA tubes following their own protocols. For TCRbeta analysis, collaborator samples were shipped as frozen whole blood, as isolated PBMCs, or as DNA extracted from either sample type. Concerning this clone: The specificity of this receptor is unknown. Base qualities are not provided; no much larger clone lies one nucleotide away.

Broad study findings and their caveats: The quantity of clinical and demographic metadata differed by source and by participant and was supplied without curation.

From cysteine to phenylalanine, the CDR3 is 13 amino acids long. Only the CDR3 DNA stays, 39 bases, in frame from base 1. V has 6 bases trimmed and J has 5 bases trimmed; junction bases matching no gene number 0. Via the germline V gene (reference sequence), CDR1 is MNHEY and CDR2 SMNVEV. TCRbeta CDR3 regions were amplified from genomic DNA using the immunoSEQ Assay, a bias-controlled multiplex PCR. Regarding the original processing steps: The number of nucleated cells in each sample was estimated from the amplification of reference gene primers within the assay. To quantify the absolute abundance of each unique TCRbeta CDR3 rearrangement, sequence reads were collapsed and filtered. Productive Simpson clonality was computed per sample as the square root of Simpson's diversity index over productive rearrangements. TCRdb retrieved this table from immuneACCESS and kept in-frame rearrangements only. Not all clones are present; in checked studies, unresolved V genes account for under half, and no reason is known for the remainder. The DNA was the basis for D and trimming; V, J and clone size are from that table. Within this sample are some 180,000 clones, with around 76% of them counted one time only. The ten largest clones represent about 9% of the sample.

The material sequenced was peripheral blood. The TCR was taken from a woman aged 50 to 60 with active or convalescent COVID-19. The chain joins TRBV27 to TRBJ1-4; 10 bases in the junction line up with TRBD1. The nucleotide sequence is TGTGCCAGCAGGGGACAGGGGAATGAAAAACTGTTTTTT. Its amino acids are CASRGQGNEKLFF.